These 16 T cell receptor beta chains were sequenced from one sample in a study of blood T cell repertoires in COVID-19. Produced via immunoSEQ multiplex PCR; TCRdb's table is partial and in-frame only. This table has about 200,000 clones, almost 90% appearing once. Sequenced sample: peripheral blood. The receptors derive from a young man with active or convalescent COVID-19.

This chain links TRBV9 with TRBJ1-4; 8 bases match TRBD1. Germline V CDR1 and CDR2: SGDLS, YYNGEE. The CDR3 totals 14 residues. Germline trimming cut 2 bases from V and 7 bases from J; bases unmatched to any gene: 4. The CDR3 region has the DNA TGTGCCAGCAGCGTCGGACAGGGCGGTGAAAAACTGTTTTTT. It specifies CASSVGQGGEKLFF.

The sample holds a few counts of this clone. This rearrangement joins TRBV30 to TRBJ1-6; 7 nucleotides align to TRBD1. This CDR3 is built from 13 residues. Germline CDR1 and CDR2: GTSNPN and SVGIG (reference sequence). With 6 bases clipped from V and 7 bases from J, the junction kept 6 bases outside the gene matches. As DNA, the CDR3 is TGTGCCTGTAACAGGGGTTCGAATTCACCCCTCCACTTT. Residues: CACNRGSNSPLHF.

The chain is built from TRBV6-2 or TRBV6-3 and TRBJ2-3; possibly TRBD2 for D (6 bases). V dropped 4 bases and J dropped 4 bases, with 15 bases sitting between them. Germline V gene lookup returns CDR1 MNHEY and CDR2 SVGEGT. The length of the CDR3 is 15 residues. CDR3 protein: CASSFRSPGADTQYF. CDR3 DNA sequence: TGTGCCAGCAGTTTCCGGTCCCCGGGGGCAGATACGCAGTATTTT.

The chain recombines TRBV7-9 with TRBJ2-3; TRBD2 agrees at 7 bases. CDR1 and CDR2 (germline): SEHNR, FQNEAQ (reference sequence). With 6 bases clipped from V and 0 bases from J, the junction kept 3 bases outside the gene matches. The CDR3 sequence is 14 residues long. CDR3 in DNA: TGTGCCAGCAGAGCTAGCGGTAGCACAGATACGCAGTATTTT. Translating gives CASRASGSTDTQYF.

This clone was detected only a few times. The gene calls are TRBV30 and TRBJ1-6; D not certain. The CDR3 is 15 amino acids. V lost 3 bases and J lost 6, with 15 bases in between. Looked up from germline, CDR1 is GTSNPN and CDR2 is SVGIG (reference sequence). The CDR3 coding sequence is TGTGCCTGGAGATTGTCAGGATATCGTAATTCACCCCTCCACTTT. Residues: CAWRLSGYRNSPLHF.

This sequence joins TRBV7-9 and TRBJ2-1, with TRBD2 as a possible D gene (6 bases). V lost 4 bases, J lost 6 bases, and 16 bases lay in between. The CDR3 sequence is 15 residues long. Germline V CDR1 and CDR2: SEHNR, FQNEAQ (reference sequence). The CDR3 nucleotides read TGTGCCAGCAGCTACCCCGGGACTTCCCTCAATGAGCAGTTCTTC. Encoded protein: CASSYPGTSLNEQFF.

This rearrangement joins TRBV10-3 to TRBJ1-1, with D tentatively TRBD1 (5 bases). The V end was cut by 3 bases, the J end by 4 bases, with 9 bases between. Germline CDR1 reads ENHRY; CDR2 reads SYGVKD. The CDR3 contains 13 residues. The CDR3, as DNA: TGTGCCATCAGTGATGGGGGGAGCACTGAAGCTTTCTTT. Amino acid sequence: CAISDGGSTEAFF.

This chain links TRBV5-4 with TRBJ2-7; D is unclear. The germline gives CDR1 SGHNT, CDR2 YYREEE (reference sequence). This CDR3 spans 14 amino acids. V lost 3 bases and J 5 bases, leaving 15 bases between the germline ends. CDR3 sequence (DNA): TGTGCCAGCAGCTCTGGAGTTAAAGGCGACGAGCAGTACTTC. Protein: CASSSGVKGDEQYF.

This clone appeared once. This chain links TRBV7-3 with TRBJ2-2; D call uncertain. This CDR3 contains 15 residues. The V and J ends lost 2 bases and 2 bases respectively, with 9 bases between them. Per germline, CDR1 SGHTA and CDR2 FQGTGA. Here the CDR3 DNA reads TGTGCCAGCAGCTTACGACACAGTAACACCGGGGAGCTGTTTTTT. Translation: CASSLRHSNTGELFF.

This sequence joins TRBV2 and TRBJ1-1; 12 nucleotides match TRBD1. CDR3 length: 18 residues. Germline CDR1 SNHLY, CDR2 FYNNEI. Trimming at V came to 3 bases and at J to 7 bases, leaving 15 bases not matched to a gene. The CDR3 DNA reads as TGTGCCAGCAGTGAGCACCCCGGGACAGGGGGCACCCCCGTTGAAGCTTTCTTT. This gives the protein CASSEHPGTGGTPVEAFF.

The CDR3 protein is CASSNLNYGYTF. The CDR3 DNA sequence: TGTGCCAGCAGCAACCTGAACTACGGCTACACCTTC. The rearrangement uses TRBV21-1 and TRBJ1-2. TRBV21-1 is a pseudogene locus. The CDR3 extends over 12 amino acids.

The V and J genes are TRBV6-2 or TRBV6-3 and TRBJ2-5; possibly TRBD2 for D (5 bases). The CDR3 loop spans 13 amino acids. Trimming took off 2 bases at V and 4 bases at J, with 8 bases between the two ends. CDR1 and CDR2 from the germline V gene are MNHEY and SVGEGT. The CDR3: CASSYLGIETQYF. In nucleotides, the CDR3 is TGTGCCAGCAGTTACCTCGGGATAGAGACCCAGTACTTC.

The chain joins TRBV29-1 to TRBJ2-2; D is undetermined. This CDR3 is built from 13 residues. Germline CDR1 is SQVTM and CDR2 is ANQGSEA. V lost 6 bases to trimming and J lost 2 bases, with 10 bases between them. The CDR3: CSVDDTNTGELFF. The DNA of the CDR3 is TGCAGCGTCGACGACACTAACACCGGGGAGCTGTTTTTT.

The chain uses TRBV19 and TRBJ2-7; 8 positions agree with TRBD2. V lost 3 bases to trimming and J lost 2 bases; unmatched junction nucleotides: 6. Germline CDR1 reads LNHDA; CDR2 reads SQIVND (reference sequence). This CDR3 spans 15 amino acids. In DNA form, the CDR3 reads TGTGCCAGTAGTATGGTCGCGGGAGGAACCTACGAGCAGTACTTC. Translating gives CASSMVAGGTYEQYF.

The chain couples TRBV27 to TRBJ2-1, with 8 bases lining up with TRBD1. The CDR3 sequence is 13 residues long. Germline values: CDR1 MNHEY, CDR2 SMNVEV (reference sequence). The V and J ends lost 8 bases and 9 bases, in that order; junction bases with no gene match: 9. The CDR3 DNA reads TGTGCCAGCCGCTCCAGGGGGCTGGGTGAGCAGTTCTTC. This sequence encodes CASRSRGLGEQFF.

The genes are TRBV18 and TRBJ1-1, with a tentative D call TRBD1 (5 bases). Germline V lookup: CDR1 KGHSH, CDR2 LQKENI. The V gene lost 3 bases and the J gene lost 1 base, with 12 bases spanning the gap. CDR3 length: 15 amino acids. DNA of the CDR3: TGTGCCAGCTCACCTCCGACAGTCCGGAACACTGAAGCTTTCTTT. This sequence encodes CASSPPTVRNTEAFF.